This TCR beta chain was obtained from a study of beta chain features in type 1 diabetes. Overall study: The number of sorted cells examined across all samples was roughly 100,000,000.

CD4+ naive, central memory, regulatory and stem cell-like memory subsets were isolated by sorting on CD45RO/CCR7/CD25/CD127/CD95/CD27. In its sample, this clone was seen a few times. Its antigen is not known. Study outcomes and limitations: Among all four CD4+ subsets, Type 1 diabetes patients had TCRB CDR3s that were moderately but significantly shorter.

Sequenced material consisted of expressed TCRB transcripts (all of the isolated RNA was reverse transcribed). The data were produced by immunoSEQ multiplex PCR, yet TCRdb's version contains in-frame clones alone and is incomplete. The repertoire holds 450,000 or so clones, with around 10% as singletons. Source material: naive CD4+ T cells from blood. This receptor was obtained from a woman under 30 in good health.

CDR3 in DNA: TGTGCCAGCAGTTACCGGCTAGCCACAGATACGCAGTATTTT. Protein: CASSYRLATDTQYF. This chain connects TRBV6-6 to TRBJ2-3, with D possibly matching TRBD2 (5 bases). V shed 2 bases and J shed 2 bases, with 8 bases lying between them. The V gene's germline CDR1 is MNHNY and CDR2 SVGAGI (reference sequence). This CDR3 is built from 14 residues.